Following are 23 T cell receptor beta chains from one sample sequenced in a study of T-cell reconstitution after alpha-beta-depleted transplantation in children (dated by TCRdb to the mid-2010s). Preparation of the library involved PCR. Sequenced on an Illumina HiSeq 2500. TCR libraries were prepared with molecular barcoding, using unique molecular identifiers to normalize TCRbeta repertoire quantification. TCRdb trimmed the raw reads at Q25, called clones with MiXCR and kept productive beta chains. Each CDR3 protein gets just one entry, which takes the most common genes and DNA from the rows behind it. This sample has 250,000 to 300,000 distinct CDR3 sequences in its table, and around 10% of those were observed once. Just under 7.5% of the sample is taken by the ten largest. The treatment or condition label, as the study defines it: allogeneic hematopoietic cell transplantation with graft depleted of TCRalphabeta T cells and CD19 B cells.

This sample comprised PBMCs, obtained before TCRalphabeta/CD19-depleted stem cell transplant. Receptors were obtained from a boy in the first two years of life with acute myeloid leukemia, due to receive a stem cell transplant.

This clonotype was seen many times. The rearrangement links TRBV11-2 to TRBJ2-7, with TRBD2 identical over 9 bases. The ends lost 5 bases at V and 6 bases at J; junction bases unmatched: 14. Germline CDR1 reads SGHAT; CDR2 reads FQNNGV. There are 16 residues in the CDR3. For the CDR3, the DNA is TGTGCCAGCAGCCTGCACTATAGCGGGAGTTCTTCCGAGCAGTACTTC. This encodes CASSLHYSGSSSEQYF.

Many counts were recorded for this clonotype. The chain employs TRBV7-9 and TRBJ1-5; 9 positions match TRBD1. The germline V gene encodes CDR1 SEHNR and CDR2 FQNEAQ (reference sequence). V trimming: 1 base; J trimming: 2 bases; junction bases outside the gene matches: 6. The CDR3 loop spans 17 amino acids. CDR3 loop: CASSLDLWDRGNQPQHF. Here the CDR3 DNA reads TGTGCCAGCAGCTTAGACCTCTGGGACAGGGGCAATCAGCCCCAGCATTTT.

The rearrangement joins TRBV2 to TRBJ1-6; a weak D match, TRBD1 (5 bases). Germline lookup yields CDR1 SNHLY and CDR2 FYNNEI. The V end lost 1 base, the J end lost 9 bases, and 13 bases lay between the germline ends. The CDR3 is 15 amino acids. CDR3 residues: CASSEERGRSSPLHF. The CDR3 DNA reads as TGTGCCAGCAGTGAAGAAAGGGGAAGAAGTTCACCCCTCCACTTT.

This clonotype has ten or more counts. The J gene is TRBJ1-6, the V gene TRBV18; D gene unclear. Germline V CDR1 and CDR2: KGHSH, LQKENI. The CDR3 extends over 14 amino acids. V gave up 6 bases and J gave up 4 bases, with 10 bases separating them. CDR3 in amino acids: CASSRQSYNSPLHF. The CDR3 nucleotides are TGTGCCAGCTCGCGGCAGTCTTATAATTCACCCCTCCACTTT.

In this sample, this clonotype turned up many times. The chain is built from TRBV12-3 or TRBV12-4 and TRBJ2-7; TRBD2 matches at 7 bases. The CDR3 extends over 13 amino acids. Trimming took 7 bases from V and 7 from J; bases not matched to a gene: 10. The CDR3 sequence: CASTWGGRAEQYF. As DNA, the CDR3 is TGTGCCAGCACCTGGGGCGGGAGAGCGGAGCAGTACTTC.

A few counts support this clonotype. DNA for the CDR3: TGCGCCAGCATCGGACAGGCCCGGGGCAAAGAGACCCAGTACTTC. It is translated as CASIGQARGKETQYF. J is TRBJ2-5 and V is TRBV10-1; 7 nucleotides match TRBD1. Germline assignment: CDR1 WNHNN and CDR2 SYGVQD (reference sequence). The CDR3 contains 15 residues. The V segment lost 7 bases and the J segment 3 bases; nucleotides outside the gene matches: 11.

This clonotype was found a few times. The rearrangement joins TRBV7-9 to TRBJ2-7; D uncertain. Germline-derived CDR1 and CDR2 are SEHNR and FQNEAQ (reference sequence). V lost 0 bases to trimming and J lost 2 bases, with 11 bases between them. The CDR3 is 15 residues long. The CDR3 loop reads CASSLAGGVTYEQYF. In DNA, the CDR3 is TGTGCCAGCAGCTTAGCCGGTGGAGTTACCTACGAGCAGTACTTC.

There are a few counts of this clonotype. CDR3 nucleotide sequence: TGTGCCAGCAGTTCGCCGGGGTATAGCAATCAGCCCCAGCATTTT. This codes for CASSSPGYSNQPQHF. The rearrangement uses TRBV12-3 or TRBV12-4 and TRBJ1-5, with D hard to call. The germline V and J ends were trimmed by 4 bases and 0 bases, with 10 bases remaining between them. The CDR3 extends over 15 amino acids.

This clonotype has at least ten counts. The J gene is TRBJ2-2, the V gene TRBV27; D assignment may be TRBD1 or TRBD2 (5 bases each). Germline lookup yields CDR1 MNHEY and CDR2 SMNVEV (reference sequence). The CDR3 consists of 15 residues. Trimming stripped 6 bases from V and 5 bases from J, with 16 bases between. CDR3 amino acids: CASSPSGPRTGELFF. The CDR3, as DNA: TGTGCCAGCAGCCCATCGGGGCCCCGGACCGGGGAGCTGTTTTTT.

This chain connects TRBV5-1 to TRBJ2-7; 8 bases agree with TRBD2. In germline, CDR1 is SGHRS, CDR2 YFSETQ. Trimming cost V 5 bases and J 2 bases; bases outside gene matches: 3. This CDR3 region has 13 residues. The CDR3 reads CASRGLEPYEQYF. DNA for the CDR3: TGCGCCAGCAGGGGACTAGAACCCTACGAGCAGTACTTC.

This clonotype was recorded at least ten times. The genes are TRBV28 and TRBJ1-1; 7 bases match TRBD1. CDR3 length equals 15 residues. V lost 5 bases to trimming and J lost 3 bases; unmatched junction nucleotides: 9. The germline CDR1 and CDR2 sequences are MDHEN and SYDVKM. CDR3 residues: CASSPVTGTDTEAFF. The CDR3 nucleotides read TGTGCCAGCAGTCCCGTGACAGGGACGGACACTGAAGCTTTCTTT.

This clonotype was counted many times. The V gene is TRBV24-1, the J gene TRBJ2-3, with 7 positions matching TRBD2. From germline, CDR1 is KGHDR and CDR2 SFDVKD. The J segment lost 2 bases and the V segment lost 4 bases, leaving 5 bases of the junction unmatched. The CDR3 sequence is 15 residues long. The CDR3 coding sequence is TGTGCCACCAGTGAGGCCGGGACTACCACAGATACGCAGTATTTT. The encoded protein is CATSEAGTTTDTQYF.

This clonotype was counted at least ten times. The chain couples TRBV12-3 or TRBV12-4 to TRBJ2-7; D is undetermined. V lost 3 bases to trimming and J lost 2 bases, with 8 bases between them. The CDR3 consists of 13 residues. DNA of the CDR3: TGTGCCAGCAGTTTTTGGTCCCCCTACGAGCAGTACTTC. Translation gives CASSFWSPYEQYF.

The chain joins TRBV14 to TRBJ2-3; D may be TRBD1 or TRBD2 (6 bases each). V was cut by 4 bases and J by 2 bases, with 13 bases left in between. CDR1 is SGHDN, CDR2 FVKESK, per germline. CDR3 length: 15 amino acids. CDR3 DNA: TGTGCCAGCAGCCCTCAGGGGCGGGACACAGATACGCAGTATTTT. It specifies CASSPQGRDTDTQYF.

This clonotype was recorded many times. This chain joins TRBV7-6 and TRBJ2-2; the D gene is possibly TRBD1 (6 bases). This CDR3 contains 15 residues. Deletions cut 7 bases from V and 4 bases from J, with 16 bases between. Germline CDR1 and CDR2: SGHVS and FNYEAQ. This CDR3 reads CASTKIEGGTGELFF. The CDR3 DNA reads TGTGCCAGCACAAAGATTGAAGGGGGCACCGGGGAGCTGTTTTTT.

Details on this clonotype: A much larger clone sits a single nucleotide away, making a read error possible. V and J are TRBV20-1 and TRBJ2-5; unclear D gene. Germline values: CDR1 DFQATT, CDR2 SNEGSKA (reference sequence). V was cut by 3 bases and J by 5 bases, with 13 bases left in between. The CDR3 runs 13 residues. CDR3 in DNA: TGCAGTGCTAGGGCCTCAGTGGCCGAGACCCAGTACTTC. As protein: CSARASVAETQYF.

This clonotype turned up a few times. The V call is TRBV7-6, the J call TRBJ2-2; D unclear. The CDR3 runs 14 residues. V dropped 3 bases and J dropped 7 bases, with 12 bases sitting between them. From germline, CDR1 is SGHVS and CDR2 FNYEAQ. The chain's CDR3 is CASSLGKANGELFF. CDR3 sequence (DNA): TGTGCCAGCAGCTTGGGAAAAGCGAACGGGGAGCTGTTTTTT.

This clonotype has a count of ten or more. The chain uses TRBV29-1 and TRBJ1-2; 12 nucleotides align to TRBD1. The trim removed 0 bases at V and 9 bases at J, leaving 8 bases unmatched. This CDR3 comprises 15 residues. CDR1 and CDR2 from the germline V gene are SQVTM and ANQGSEA. This CDR3 reads CSVEDRDRGLLSYTF. The DNA of the CDR3 is TGCAGCGTTGAAGATAGGGACAGGGGGCTCTTGAGCTACACCTTC.

The chain combines TRBV12-3 or TRBV12-4 with TRBJ2-4; TRBD2 matches 13 bases. The ends lost 6 bases at V and 6 bases at J; junction bases unmatched: 5. The CDR3 has 15 residues. The CDR3 DNA reads as TGTGCCAGCAGACTAGCGGGGGGGCCGGGAAACATTCAGTACTTC. Encoded protein: CASRLAGGPGNIQYF.

This clonotype was picked up a small number of times. The chain combines TRBV5-6 with TRBJ2-7; 12 nucleotides align to TRBD2. The J segment lost 1 base and the V segment lost 1 base, leaving 3 bases of the junction unmatched. Germline V lookup: CDR1 SGHDT, CDR2 YYEEEE. The CDR3 runs 16 residues. DNA of the CDR3: TGTGCCAGCAGCTTGCGACTAGCGGGGGATTCCTACGAGCAGTACTTC. This codes for CASSLRLAGDSYEQYF. The full variable domain, rest sourced from reference TRBV5-6 and TRBJ2-7, is DAGVTQSPTHLIKTRGQQVTLRCSPKSGHDTVSWYQQALGQGPQFIFQYYEEEERQRGNFPDRFSGHQFPNYSSELNVNALLLGDSALYLCASSLRLAGDSYEQYFGPGTRLTVT.

This clonotype was detected many times. J is TRBJ2-7 and V is TRBV7-6, with 11 nucleotides matching TRBD2. There are 19 residues in the CDR3. From germline, CDR1 is SGHVS and CDR2 FNYEAQ. V lost 1 base, J lost 3 bases, and 14 bases stayed unmatched. Here the CDR3 DNA reads TGTGCCAGCAGCTTAGGTAGCGGGAGGGCCTGGATTCCCAGCTACGAGCAGTACTTC. Residues: CASSLGSGRAWIPSYEQYF. The full variable domain, with the rest looked up from reference TRBV7-6 and TRBJ2-7, is GAGVSQSPRYKVTKRGQDVALRCDPISGHVSLYWYRQALGQGPEFLTYFNYEAQQDKSGLPNDRFSAERPEGSISTLTIQRTEQRDSAMYRCASSLGSGRAWIPSYEQYFGPGTRLTVT.

For this clonotype: It may be a read error: a sequence one base away is much more abundant. As the CDR3 is not closed by the conserved phenylalanine or tryptophan, this likely results from a read error. The rearrangement uses TRBV20-1 and TRBJ2-7; D might be TRBD1 (6 bases). The CDR3 length is 13 residues. Germline-derived CDR1 and CDR2 are DFQATT and SNEGSKA (reference sequence). Trimming cost V 6 bases and J 7 bases, with 19 bases left between them. The DNA for the CDR3 is TGCAGTGCCCTCCCGCAACAGGGTGGGGAGCAGTACTAC. It specifies CSALPQQGGEQYY.

This clonotype appeared many times. The rearrangement links TRBV18 to TRBJ2-1; D perhaps matches TRBD2 (6 bases). V was pared by 3 bases and J by 0 bases, with 12 bases between. Per the germline V gene, CDR1 is KGHSH and CDR2 is LQKENI. The CDR3 sequence is 16 residues long. CDR3 residues: CASSPRRGSSYNEQFF. The CDR3 DNA is TGTGCCAGCTCACCGCGTCGGGGGAGCTCCTACAATGAGCAGTTCTTC.